Below, 28 T cell receptor beta chains from the same sample are listed, as sequenced in a study of blood T cell repertoires in COVID-19 (dated by TCRdb to the early 2020s). The library was generated by the immunoSEQ multiplex PCR assay. As stored in TCRdb, this immuneACCESS dataset retains in-frame rearrangements with V and J assigned. A fraction of the clones does not appear; measured against another copy, unresolved V genes explain less than half of the discrepancy, and the remainder lacks a known reason. The sample table contains 90,000 to 100,000 clones; only one count was recorded for roughly four fifths of them. The top ten clonotypes cover 8.5% to 12% of the sample. Input material: peripheral blood. Receptors were obtained from a man in his 70s with acute or convalescent COVID-19.

This chain connects TRBV4-2 to TRBJ1-1, with 8 bases lining up with TRBD1. Germline CDR1 is LGHNA and CDR2 is YNFKEQ. V lost 1 base to trimming and J lost 4 bases; unmatched junction nucleotides: 5. This CDR3 comprises 15 residues. In DNA, the CDR3 is TGTGCCAGCAGCCAAGTAACAGGGGGAAGCACTGAAGCTTTCTTT. Translating gives CASSQVTGGSTEAFF.

This clone has ten or more counts. The CDR3 reads CASSTGGNQPQHF. DNA for the CDR3: TGTGCCAGTAGTACAGGGGGAAATCAGCCCCAGCATTTT. The V call is TRBV19, the J call TRBJ1-5; 7 positions agree with TRBD1. The V gene end was trimmed by 4 bases and the J gene end by 4 bases; junction bases not matched to a gene: 1. The CDR3 has 13 residues. Germline CDR1 is LNHDA and CDR2 is SQIVND (reference sequence).

This clone was observed a single time. The genes are TRBV7-8 and TRBJ2-1, with 9 bases identical to TRBD2. The CDR3 is 15 residues long. The junction had 7 bases not matched to a gene; V was cut back by 4 bases and J by 6 bases. Germline lookup yields CDR1 SGHVS and CDR2 FQNEAQ. DNA of the CDR3: TGTGCCAGCAGCTCGGTAGCGGGGGTAGTCAATGAGCAGTTCTTC. It specifies CASSSVAGVVNEQFF.

The chain recombines TRBV18 with TRBJ2-6; no firm D call. This CDR3 is built from 14 residues. Trimming took off 0 bases at V and 4 bases at J, with 4 bases between the two ends. The germline V gene encodes CDR1 KGHSH and CDR2 LQKENI. The CDR3 bases are TGTGCCAGCTCACCACCGGGCGGGGCCAACGTCCTGACTTTC. Encoded protein: CASSPPGGANVLTF.

This sequence joins TRBV5-1 and TRBJ2-6; a possible D gene is TRBD1 (5 bases). Germline CDR1 SGHRS, CDR2 YFSETQ. This CDR3 contains 14 residues. V shed 6 bases and J shed 0 bases, with 7 bases lying between them. CDR3 DNA sequence: TGCGCCAGCAAGACAGTCTCTGGGGCCAACGTCCTGACTTTC. Encoded protein: CASKTVSGANVLTF.

V gene TRBV15 combines with J gene TRBJ2-1, with D unresolved. Trimming removed 3 bases from V and 8 bases from J, with 11 bases in between. This CDR3 has 13 residues. CDR1 and CDR2 from the germline V gene are LNHNV and YYDKDF (reference sequence). The CDR3 nucleotides read TGTGCCACCAGCAGCCCCCCAGGCGATGAGCAGTTCTTC. Encoded protein: CATSSPPGDEQFF. The full variable domain, its missing parts supplied by reference TRBV15 and TRBJ2-1, is DAMVIQNPRYQVTQFGKPVTLSCSQTLNHNVMYWYQQKSSQAPKLLFHYYDKDFNNEADTPDNFQSRRPNTSFCFLDIRSPGLGDTAMYLCATSSPPGDEQFFGPGTRLTVL.

V is TRBV5-6 and J is TRBJ1-2, with TRBD1 identical over 7 bases. Unmatched junction bases numbered 8, after V lost 4 bases and J lost 5 bases. From germline, CDR1 is SGHDT and CDR2 YYEEEE. CDR3 size: 14 residues. The CDR3 DNA is TGTGCCAGCAGCCGCACGGGACAGACTTATGGCTACACCTTC. Protein: CASSRTGQTYGYTF.

J is TRBJ1-1 and V is TRBV18; 12 positions match TRBD1. Germline loops: CDR1 KGHSH, CDR2 LQKENI. The CDR3 totals 15 residues. V was pared by 6 bases and J by 4 bases, with 6 bases of the junction left unmatched. The CDR3 DNA is TGTGCCAGCTCCCGGGACAGGGGGCAGGGCACTGAAGCTTTCTTT. Translation gives CASSRDRGQGTEAFF.

The chain carries TRBV7-2 and TRBJ1-2; TRBD1 might be the D (6 bases). Germline V gene lookup returns CDR1 SGHTA and CDR2 FQGNSA. The V end was cut by 6 bases, the J end by 2 bases, with 16 bases between. The CDR3 length is 15 residues. CDR3 loop: CASSPTGGGNYGYTF. In DNA, the CDR3 is TGTGCCAGCAGTCCCACGGGAGGGGGGAACTATGGCTACACCTTC. The full variable domain, completed using reference TRBV7-2 and TRBJ1-2, is GAGVSQSPSNKVTEKGKDVELRCDPISGHTALYWYRQSLGQGLEFLIYFQGNSAPDKSGLPSDRFSAERTGGSVSTLTIQRTQQEDSAVYLCASSPTGGGNYGYTFGSGTRLTVV.

V usage is TRBV3-1 (or the pseudogene TRBV3-2) and J usage is TRBJ2-1, with D tentatively TRBD2 (6 bases). Germline V gene data show CDR1 as LGHDT and CDR2 as YNNKEL (reference sequence). V gave up 1 base and J gave up 8 bases, with 30 bases separating them. This CDR3 has 20 amino acids. In DNA, the CDR3 is TGTGCCAGCAGCCAAGTTGGGACTCCCGCTCGAGGGATCCTTTATGATGAGCAGTTCTTC. Translated: CASSQVGTPARGILYDEQFF.

The genes are TRBV6-4 and TRBJ2-7; D is uncertain. Trimming cost V 3 bases and J 5 bases, with 11 bases left between them. The length of the CDR3 is 13 residues. The germline V gene encodes CDR1 MRHNA and CDR2 SNTAGT. As DNA, the CDR3 is TGTGCCAGCAGTGAATCAGGCGCCCACGAGCAGTACTTC. It encodes CASSESGAHEQYF.

The rearrangement links TRBV7-9 to TRBJ2-6; possible D gene TRBD1, 5 bases. Germline V gives CDR1 SEHNR, CDR2 FQNEAQ (reference sequence). Deletions cut 6 bases from V and 2 bases from J, with 17 bases between. The CDR3 loop spans 17 amino acids. CDR3 DNA sequence: TGTGCCAGCAGTTTTAGACAGATTAGGACTGGGGCCAACGTCCTGACTTTC. Amino acids: CASSFRQIRTGANVLTF.

The rearrangement links TRBV6-6 to TRBJ2-2, with TRBD1 as a possible D gene (5 bases). V lost 8 bases, J lost 1 base, and 14 bases lay in between. The CDR3 covers 15 residues. The germline V gene encodes CDR1 MNHNY and CDR2 SVGAGI (reference sequence). In DNA form, the CDR3 reads TGTGCCAGCGTAGAGGACAATAAGAACACCGGGGAGCTGTTTTTT. It translates to CASVEDNKNTGELFF.

Only one count was recorded for this clone. The gene calls are TRBV18 and TRBJ1-3; D gene ambiguous. The CDR3 loop spans 16 amino acids. The V and J ends lost 3 bases and 0 bases respectively, with 12 bases between them. Per the germline V gene, CDR1 is KGHSH and CDR2 is LQKENI. This CDR3 is CASSPAALSSGNTIYF. CDR3 bases: TGTGCCAGCTCACCGGCGGCGCTAAGCTCTGGAAACACCATATATTTT.

This clone came up once. This chain joins TRBV7-3 and TRBJ1-3; unclear D gene. CDR3 length equals 14 residues. Looked up from germline, CDR1 is SGHTA and CDR2 is FQGTGA. Trimming took 4 bases from V and 0 from J, leaving 7 bases between them. The chain's CDR3 is CASSSGNSGNTIYF. The CDR3 bases are TGTGCCAGCAGCTCGGGAAACTCTGGAAACACCATATATTTT.

The rearrangement uses TRBV27 and TRBJ2-1; TRBD2 agrees at 13 bases. Germline V gives CDR1 MNHEY, CDR2 SMNVEV (reference sequence). V shed 2 bases and J 8 bases; nucleotides not matched to a gene: 6. The CDR3 loop spans 16 amino acids. The CDR3 here is CASSLGGLAGADEQFF. The CDR3 DNA sequence: TGTGCCAGCAGTTTAGGTGGACTAGCGGGAGCTGATGAGCAGTTCTTC.

The rearrangement uses TRBV29-1 and TRBJ2-1, with 10 nucleotides matching TRBD2. Germline CDR1 and CDR2: SQVTM and ANQGSEA. Unmatched junction bases numbered 18, after V lost 8 bases and J lost 8 bases. The CDR3 has 16 amino acids. CDR3 sequence (DNA): TGCAGCCATACCCTCTTAGCGGGAGGTTCCATCGATGAGCAGTTCTTC. Translating it yields CSHTLLAGGSIDEQFF.

This clone appeared once. This chain connects TRBV7-9 to TRBJ1-3, with a weak D call TRBD1 (6 bases). This CDR3 comprises 14 residues. Trimming left V 7 bases short and J 0 bases short, with 10 bases between. Germline lookup yields CDR1 SEHNR and CDR2 FQNEAQ (reference sequence). CDR3 DNA: TGTGCCAGCACAACAGGGTACTCTGGAAACACCATATATTTT. This encodes CASTTGYSGNTIYF. Supplemented by reference TRBV7-9 and TRBJ1-3, the full variable domain reads DTGVSQNPRHKITKRGQNVTFRCDPISEHNRLYWYRQTLGQGPEFLTYFQNEAQLEKSRLLSDRFSAERPKGSFSTLEIQRTEQGDSAMYLCASTTGYSGNTIYFGEGSWLTVV.

This clone was detected a few times. The V gene is TRBV5-1, the J gene TRBJ2-2; D unresolved. Trimming cost V 9 bases and J 1 base, with 7 bases left between them. Per germline, CDR1 SGHRS and CDR2 YFSETQ. The CDR3 consists of 12 residues. As DNA, the CDR3 is TGCGCCACCCGGGTGAACACCGGGGAGCTGTTTTTT. Translation: CATRVNTGELFF.

This chain uses TRBV3-1 (or the pseudogene TRBV3-2) with TRBJ1-2; 8 nucleotides line up with TRBD1. Germline-derived CDR1 and CDR2 are LGHDT and YNNKEL (reference sequence). CDR3 length equals 16 residues. The V gene end was trimmed by 7 bases and the J gene end by 7 bases; junction bases not matched to a gene: 17. CDR3 protein: CASTLGTAGGWRGYTF. CDR3 bases: TGTGCCAGCACTCTCGGAACCGCAGGGGGCTGGCGTGGCTACACCTTC.

The gene calls are TRBV7-2 and TRBJ1-5; TRBD1 aligns across 9 bases. The CDR3 length is 15 residues. The germline V gene encodes CDR1 SGHTA and CDR2 FQGNSA. Unmatched junction bases numbered 9, after V lost 5 bases and J lost 7 bases. CDR3 sequence reads: CASSIQTGGEQPQHF. CDR3 in DNA: TGTGCCAGCAGCATTCAGACAGGGGGAGAACAGCCCCAGCATTTT.

The genes are TRBV3-1 (or the pseudogene TRBV3-2) and TRBJ1-3; maybe TRBD1 (6 bases). Looked up from germline, CDR1 is LGHDT and CDR2 is YNNKEL (reference sequence). Trimming stripped 7 bases from V and 4 bases from J, with 17 bases between. The CDR3 covers 15 residues. This CDR3 reads CASTRAGGSGNTIYF. The CDR3 DNA reads TGTGCCAGCACCCGGGCTGGGGGCTCAGGAAACACCATATATTTT.

The chain links TRBV2 to TRBJ2-1; 10 bases fit TRBD1. The V segment lost 8 bases and the J segment 9 bases; nucleotides outside the gene matches: 7. The CDR3 covers 13 residues. Germline V gene data show CDR1 as SNHLY and CDR2 as FYNNEI. The chain's CDR3 is CASRDRGGSEQFF. In DNA form, the CDR3 reads TGTGCCAGCCGGGACAGGGGTGGTAGTGAGCAGTTCTTC.

CDR3 coding DNA: TGTGCCAGCAGCCAAGCTCCCCCCTACGAGCAGTACTTC. Its protein is CASSQAPPYEQYF. This chain uses TRBV14 with TRBJ2-7, with D hard to call. Per germline, CDR1 SGHDN and CDR2 FVKESK. The CDR3 spans 13 residues. V was pared by 1 base and J by 2 bases, with 6 bases between.

The J gene is TRBJ1-1, the V gene TRBV7-3; D is ambiguous. Germline V gene lookup returns CDR1 SGHTA and CDR2 FQGTGA. V was cut by 2 bases and J by 0 bases, with 4 bases left in between. The CDR3 spans 13 residues. DNA of the CDR3: TGTGCCAGCAGCTTACAATTGAACACTGAAGCTTTCTTT. Its translation: CASSLQLNTEAFF.

V usage is TRBV27 and J usage is TRBJ1-1; possibly TRBD1 for D (6 bases). The CDR3 sequence is 13 residues long. Germline CDR1 and CDR2: MNHEY and SMNVEV (reference sequence). Trimming shortened V by 6 bases and J by 1 base, and 9 bases separated the two germline ends. The CDR3 here is CASRGQKNTEAFF. The CDR3 DNA reads as TGTGCCAGCAGGGGACAAAAGAACACTGAAGCTTTCTTT.

This chain uses TRBV27 with TRBJ1-2, with D possibly TRBD1 on 5 matching bases. The CDR3 spans 18 residues. Trimming stripped 7 bases from V and 1 base from J, with 25 bases between. Germline assignment: CDR1 MNHEY and CDR2 SMNVEV (reference sequence). The CDR3 is CASTPTRPLGEVNYGYTF. CDR3 in DNA: TGTGCCAGCACACCAACCCGCCCCCTAGGGGAGGTTAACTATGGCTACACCTTC.

The genes are TRBV28 and TRBJ2-4; maybe TRBD2 (6 bases). Trimming pared 6 bases from V and 1 base from J, leaving 16 bases between. This CDR3 is 16 amino acids long. CDR1 MDHEN and CDR2 SYDVKM come from the germline V gene. DNA of the CDR3: TGTGCCAGCAGCCAACTGGGGGGTACGGCCAAAAACATTCAGTACTTC. It specifies CASSQLGGTAKNIQYF. Supplemented by reference TRBV28 and TRBJ2-4, the full variable domain reads DVKVTQSSRYLVKRTGEKVFLECVQDMDHENMFWYRQDPGLGLRLIYFSYDVKMKEKGDIPEGYSVSREKKERFSLILESASTNQTSMYLCASSQLGGTAKNIQYFGAGTRLSVL.